A selection of T cell receptor beta chains follows, all from one sample in a study of cytomegalovirus exposure and HLA in healthy donors. Generated by immunoSEQ multiplex PCR, the TCRdb table keeps only in-frame clones and is missing some. This table has fewer than 150,000 clones, over 65% appearing once. The sequenced sample was PBMCs. The receptors derive from a woman in her 40s in good health and CMV-seropositive. Each CDR3 is given with its conserved first and last residue. A D gene is named only where the DNA matches it firmly. Not every row has a clone size; where given, it reads once, few, many or a size class.

size | D | J | V | DNA | CDR3
NA | NA | TRBJ2-7 | TRBV7-6 | TGTGCCAGCAGCTTAGACCCTCCGGACAGCAATCTTTACGAGCAGTACTTC | CASSLDPPDSNLYEQYF
once | NA | TRBJ2-5 | TRBV5-4 | TGTGCCAGCAGCTTGATTAGCGGAGAGACCCAGTACTTC | CASSLISGETQYF
NA | TRBD1 | TRBJ1-4 | TRBV7-9 | TGTGCCAGCAGCGACGGACAGGGAGGGGAAAAACTGTTTTTT | CASSDGQGGEKLFF
NA | TRBD1 | TRBJ1-3 | TRBV2 | TGTGCCACCAACGGACAGGGGGCTTCTGACACCATATATTTT | CATNGQGASDTIYF
NA | TRBD1 | TRBJ2-7 | TRBV5-4 | TGTGCCAGCAGCTTGGGGGGACAGGGGATTTACGAGCAGTACTTC | CASSLGGQGIYEQYF
few | TRBD2 | TRBJ2-1 | TRBV2 | TGTGCCAGCAGTATAGCGGGAGGGGGCTACAATGAGCAGTTCTTC | CASSIAGGGYNEQFF
NA | TRBD1 | TRBJ1-1 | TRBV7-2 | TGTGCCAGCAGCTTAGCGGACAGGTTTGAAGCTTTCTTT | CASSLADRFEAFF
NA | NA | TRBJ2-7 | TRBV27 | TGTGCCAGCAGTCCGCTAGCCTCGATCCACGAGCAGTACTTC | CASSPLASIHEQYF
NA | NA | TRBJ2-3 | TRBV29-1 | TGCAGCGTTGATCAGTCTAGCACAGATACGCAGTATTTT | CSVDQSSTDTQYF
once | NA | TRBJ2-3 | TRBV19 | TGTGCCAGTAGTATAGATCAGACGGAGGAAACCACAGATACGCAGTATTTT | CASSIDQTEETTDTQYF
NA | TRBD1 | TRBJ1-2 | TRBV5-5 | TGTGCCAGCAGCTTGGGAGGACAGGGGAACTATGGCTACACCTTC | CASSLGGQGNYGYTF
NA | NA | TRBJ2-1 | TRBV11-3 | TGTGCCAGCAGCCAACTAGGTGAGCAGTTCTTC | CASSQLGEQFF
NA | TRBD2 | TRBJ2-3 | TRBV5-4 | TGTGCCAGCACCAATTTTATGTGGGGGGGATCCACAGATACGCAGTATTTT | CASTNFMWGGSTDTQYF
NA | NA | TRBJ1-1 | TRBV13 | TGTGCCAGCAGCCCAGGAGAGGGGGGGGCAGACACTGAAGCTTTCTTT | CASSPGEGGADTEAFF
few | NA | TRBJ2-1 | TRBV4-1 | TGCGCCAGCAGCCAGCCTACAACTAGGTCCAATGAGCAGTTCTTC | CASSQPTTRSNEQFF
NA | TRBD1 | TRBJ1-5 | TRBV6-6 | TGTGCCAGCAGTTCAGACAGGGTCAACAATCAGCCCCAGCATTTT | CASSSDRVNNQPQHF
NA | NA | TRBJ1-5 | TRBV5-5 | TGTGCCAGCAGCTTGGGTCCAGGGGTCAATCAGCCCCAGCATTTT | CASSLGPGVNQPQHF
NA | TRBD2 | TRBJ2-3 | TRBV7-3 | TGTGCCAGCAGCTTAGGTCGAGCGGGAGGAGATACGCAGTATTTT | CASSLGRAGGDTQYF
NA | NA | TRBJ2-5 | TRBV30 | TGTGCCTGGGGCCGGGGACTAGAGACCCAGTACTTC | CAWGRGLETQYF
NA | TRBD1 | TRBJ2-3 | TRBV30 | TGTGCCTGGAGTGTTGACAGGGGGACAGATACGCAGTATTTT | CAWSVDRGTDTQYF
few | TRBD1 | TRBJ1-2 | TRBV5-1 | TGCGCCAGCAGCTTGGATCGACAGGGTAGTGGCTACACCTTC | CASSLDRQGSGYTF
NA | NA | TRBJ1-1 | TRBV18 | TGTGCCAGCTCAGCGGGACGGTTGAACACTGAAGCTTTCTTT | CASSAGRLNTEAFF
NA | TRBD1 | TRBJ1-5 | TRBV5-6 | TGTGCCAGCAGCTTATCACAGGGGATGAATCAGCCCCAGCATTTT | CASSLSQGMNQPQHF
NA | TRBD2 | TRBJ2-3 | TRBV9 | TGTGCCAGCAGCGTGGCGGGGGGGGGAGATACGCAGTATTTT | CASSVAGGGDTQYF
NA | NA | TRBJ1-1 | TRBV6-1 | TGTGCCAGCAGTCCGAGGGACACTAACACTGAAGCTTTCTTT | CASSPRDTNTEAFF
once | TRBD1 | TRBJ1-5 | TRBV19 | TGTGCCAGTAGGCTACTGGGACAGGGCCAAAATCAGCCCCAGCATTTT | CASRLLGQGQNQPQHF
NA | TRBD2 | TRBJ2-1 | TRBV19 | TGTGCCAGTAGTATGGGAGGGACCGATGAGCAGTTCTTC | CASSMGGTDEQFF
NA | NA | TRBJ1-2 | TRBV10-3 | TGTGCCATCTCGGGGGGAGCTAACTATGGCTACACCTTC | CAISGGANYGYTF
NA | TRBD2 | TRBJ2-1 | TRBV7-9 | TGTGCCAGCAGCTTAGCGGCGGCGGGGGGGTATGAGCAGTTCTTC | CASSLAAAGGYEQFF
NA | NA | TRBJ1-1 | TRBV4-3 | TGCGCCAGCAGCCAAGATTTGACATACCTGAACACTGAAGCTTTCTTT | CASSQDLTYLNTEAFF
few | NA | TRBJ2-7 | TRBV11-2 | TGTGCCAGCAGCTTCGGACAGCGAACTTCCTACGGGCAGTACTTC | CASSFGQRTSYGQYF
NA | TRBD2 | TRBJ2-1 | TRBV9 | TGTGCCAGCAGCGGTCTCGGACTAGCGGTTTACAATGAGCAGTTCTTC | CASSGLGLAVYNEQFF
NA | NA | TRBJ1-1 | TRBV7-2 | TGTGCCAGCAGCCCGAGAAAGGGAGGAACTGAAGCTTTCTTT | CASSPRKGGTEAFF
NA | TRBD1 | TRBJ2-7 | TRBV9 | TGTGCCAGCAGCGTAGCACAGGGGGCGCCCTACGAGCAGTACTTC | CASSVAQGAPYEQYF
NA | NA | TRBJ1-1 | TRBV5-1 | TGCGCCAGCAGCTTGGTGGTCTCGGGCACTGAAGCTTTCTTT | CASSLVVSGTEAFF
NA | NA | TRBJ2-4 | TRBV19 | TGTGCCAGTAGTATACGAGACAGGCACGCCGACCTAGCCAAAAACATTCAGTACTTC | CASSIRDRHADLAKNIQYF
NA | TRBD1 | TRBJ1-2 | TRBV19 | TGTGCCAGTAGTATAGATGGGACAGGGGGTTATGGCTACACCTTC | CASSIDGTGGYGYTF
NA | TRBD1 | TRBJ1-1 | TRBV5-4 | TGTGCCAGCATGCAGACAGGGGGTGTCACTGAAGCTTTCTTT | CASMQTGGVTEAFF
NA | NA | TRBJ1-4 | TRBV2 | TGTGCCAGCAGTGAAGCGTGGGCAGCCGGCGATGAAAAACTGTTTTTT | CASSEAWAAGDEKLFF
NA | NA | TRBJ2-5 | TRBV6-6 | TGTGCCAGCAGTTACTCCCCCCTGGAGCAGTACTTC | CASSYSPLEQYF
NA | NA | TRBJ2-5 | TRBV5-6 | TGTGCCAGCAGTTTTGGGAGTTCGGCGACCCAGTACTTC | CASSFGSSATQYF
few | NA | TRBJ2-5 | TRBV27 | TGTGCCAGCAGTTTATGGTCCAGGAAAGAGACCCAGTACTTC | CASSLWSRKETQYF
once | TRBD2 | TRBJ2-3 | TRBV9 | TGTGCCAGCAGCTTCTGGGATAGCGGGAGGACAGATACGCAGTATTTT | CASSFWDSGRTDTQYF
few | NA | TRBJ2-3 | TRBV2 | TGTGCCAGCACCACAGCTAGCGGCACAGATACGCAGTATTTT | CASTTASGTDTQYF
NA | NA | TRBJ2-3 | TRBV9 | TGTGCCAGCAGCGGAGGGGCAGGGGCAATGACAGATACGCAGTATTTT | CASSGGAGAMTDTQYF
NA | NA | TRBJ2-2 | TRBV6-5 | TGTGCCAGCAGTTACCCCAGGACTCCCGGGGAGCTGTTTTTT | CASSYPRTPGELFF
NA | NA | TRBJ2-3 | TRBV5-1 | TGCGCCAGCACCGTCCCTACAGGCACAGATACGCAGTATTTT | CASTVPTGTDTQYF
few | NA | TRBJ2-7 | TRBV5-1 | TGCGCCAGCAGCTTGGAGTTCAGCTACGAGCAGTACTTC | CASSLEFSYEQYF
NA | NA | TRBJ1-6 | TRBV13 | TGTGCCAGCAGCTTCCGGAGCGGGTGGGAGGATAATTCACCCCTCCACTTT | CASSFRSGWEDNSPLHF
NA | TRBD2 | TRBJ2-1 | TRBV11-3 | TGTGCCAGCAGCTTAGCCCCCACTAGCGGGGTTTACAATGAGCAGTTCTTC | CASSLAPTSGVYNEQFF
NA | TRBD1 | TRBJ1-1 | TRBV7-8 | TGTGCCAGCAGCTTATCTTGGACAGGGGCGAACACTGAAGCTTTCTTT | CASSLSWTGANTEAFF
NA | TRBD1 | TRBJ1-2 | TRBV7-2 | TGTGCCAGCAGCTTACAGGGGGTAAACTATGGCTACACCTTC | CASSLQGVNYGYTF
NA | TRBD2 | TRBJ2-5 | TRBV7-6 | TGTGCCAGCAGCCTCGGACTAGCGGGGGGGCAAGAGACCCAGTACTTC | CASSLGLAGGQETQYF
NA | TRBD2 | TRBJ2-1 | TRBV6-5 | TGTGCCAGCAGTTACTTAGCGGGGGGATTGAATGAGCAGTTCTTC | CASSYLAGGLNEQFF